This T cell receptor beta chain was documented in a study of T cell repertoires in cytomegalovirus infection. V trimming: 3 bases; J trimming: 2 bases; junction bases outside the gene matches: 5. The V gene's germline CDR1 is LNHDA and CDR2 SQIVND (reference sequence). This CDR3 contains 15 residues. A few counts support this clonotype. The target antigen is unknown. TCRdb called the reads again in MiXCR, with one record for every CDR3 protein. The sample holds a few hundred thousand distinct CDR3 sequences; 20% to 25% are singletons and the top ten take less than 15%. Here the sequenced sample was cultured PBMCs, taken from culture after CMV antigen stimulation. The TCR sequence derives from a human donor in good health (CMV status not recorded). Some clones in this sample may be carry-over from other donors' samples. The J gene is TRBJ2-3, the V gene TRBV19; 7 bases are a match to TRBD2. The CDR3 reads CASSMPGGITDTQYF. CDR3 DNA: TGTGCCAGTAGTATGCCGGGAGGAATCACAGATACGCAGTATTTT.